This entry describes one T cell receptor beta chain. Its target is unknown. The record originates from a study of T cell repertoires in cytomegalovirus infection. Each CDR3 protein is one row after TCRdb ran MiXCR on the reads. The repertoire holds about 770,000 distinct CDR3 sequences, with around 29% as singletons. This clonotype was sampled from a human donor in good health (CMV status not recorded). Some clones in this sample may be carry-over from other donors' samples. The sample here was cultured CD8+ T cells from PBMCs, taken from culture after CMV antigen stimulation.

The CDR3 here is CASSLWQEETQYF. In DNA, the CDR3 is TGTGCCAGCAGCTTGTGGCAGGAGGAGACCCAGTACTTC. The chain combines TRBV7-6 with TRBJ2-5; D is unclear. This CDR3 contains 13 residues. Between the trimmed V and J ends, which lost 3 bases and 5 bases, there was a span of 10 bases. The germline CDR1 and CDR2 sequences are SGHVS and FNYEAQ.